These T cell receptor beta chains were read from a single sample in a study of blood T cell repertoires in COVID-19. Only in-frame clones appear in the TCRdb table, and some are missing; sequencing was by immunoSEQ multiplex PCR. The sample has fewer than 200,000 clones; roughly 76% are singletons. Sequencing was carried out using peripheral blood. Receptor source: a woman between 40 and 55 years old with COVID-19, enrolled during active disease. Both conserved end residues are part of each CDR3. The D gene is left open where the match is weak. For some rows the clone size is stated as once, few or many, or as a class when expanded; others skip it.

>TRBD1|TRBJ2-3|.|TRBV27
TGTGCCAGCAGTTTAATAGGACAGGGGCCAGATACGCAGTATTTT
CASSLIGQGPDTQYF
>TRBD2|TRBJ2-1|.|TRBV2
TGTGCCAGCAGCAGGACTAGCGGGTACAATGAGCAGTTCTTC
CASSRTSGYNEQFF
>.|TRBJ1-1|.|TRBV3-1/TRBV3-2
TGTGCCAGCAGCCTGTATCAGGAGAACACTGAAGCTTTCTTT
CASSLYQENTEAFF
>TRBD2|TRBJ2-3|.|TRBV4-2
TGTGCCAGCAGCCAAGACTCGGGACTAGCTTTTGCAGATACGCAGTATTTT
CASSQDSGLAFADTQYF
>TRBD1|TRBJ1-6|.|TRBV10-2
TGCGCCAGCTCGGGACAGGGAGGTTCACCCCTCCACTTT
CASSGQGGSPLHF
>.|TRBJ1-2|.|TRBV2
TGTGCCTTCACATCAGTGGGGTACAGGGACTATGGCTACACCTTC
CAFTSVGYRDYGYTF
>TRBD2|TRBJ2-1|.|TRBV27
TGTGCCAGCAGGGAGCGGGGGGGCTCCTACAATGAGCAGTTCTTC
CASRERGGSYNEQFF
>.|TRBJ1-2|.|TRBV28
TGTGCCAGCAGGGGAGGTTTGGACTATGGCTACACCTTC
CASRGGLDYGYTF
>.|TRBJ1-2|few|TRBV7-3
TGTGCCAGCAGCTTAGAGGAGACAGGATTCTATGGCTACACCTTC
CASSLEETGFYGYTF
>.|TRBJ2-2|.|TRBV7-6
TGTGCCAGCAGCTCCTCCGTGACTCGGGCCGGGGAGCTGTTTTTT
CASSSSVTRAGELFF
>.|TRBJ1-1|.|TRBV5-4
TGTGCCAGCAGCCCGGGACATAGGAACACTGAAGCTTTCTTT
CASSPGHRNTEAFF
>.|TRBJ1-5|once|TRBV2
TGTGCCAGCACCCGGGACATGGGGAGCAATCAGCCCCAGCATTTT
CASTRDMGSNQPQHF
>TRBD1|TRBJ1-1|.|TRBV19
TGTGCCAGTAGACTGACAGGGGCCCTTGGGACTGAAGCTTTCTTT
CASRLTGALGTEAFF
>.|TRBJ2-1|.|TRBV11-2
TGTGCCAGCAGCCCCTCCGGGTGGAGGGGGCTCTACAATGAGCAGTTCTTC
CASSPSGWRGLYNEQFF
>.|TRBJ2-1|.|TRBV19
TGTGCCAGTAGTATGTTAGCCTCCTACAATGAGCAGTTCTTC
CASSMLASYNEQFF
>.|TRBJ1-3|.|TRBV5-8
TGTGCCAGCAGCTTGTATAACGGGGACACCATATATTTT
CASSLYNGDTIYF
>.|TRBJ1-6|.|TRBV4-2
TGTGCCAGCAGCCAAGCCTCCGGAACAGGCAATTCACCCCTCCACTTT
CASSQASGTGNSPLHF
>.|TRBJ2-1|.|TRBV10-1
TGCGCCAGCAGCGGGGGAGCGAAAAGCTCCTACAATGAGCAGTTCTTC
CASSGGAKSSYNEQFF
>.|TRBJ1-2|.|TRBV4-2
TGTGCCAGCAGCCAAGATTCAGCAGGGATAAGGGGCTACACCTTC
CASSQDSAGIRGYTF
>.|TRBJ1-1|.|TRBV5-6
TGTGCCAGCAGCTTGGATCGAGGAACTGAAGCTTTCTTT
CASSLDRGTEAFF
>.|TRBJ1-2|few|TRBV6-6
TGTGCCAGCAGCCCCCGGGACTATGGCTACACCTTC
CASSPRDYGYTF
>.|TRBJ2-5|few|TRBV18
TGTGCCAGCTCCGCCGCGACAGTACAAGAGACCCAGTACTTC
CASSAATVQETQYF
>TRBD1|TRBJ1-5|.|TRBV2
TGTGCCAGCAGCGACGGGACAGGGCATCAGCCCCAGCATTTT
CASSDGTGHQPQHF
>.|TRBJ2-5|.|TRBV7-8
TGTGCCAGCAGCTCCTATGAGGCTCAAGAGACCCAGTACTTC
CASSSYEAQETQYF
>TRBD2|TRBJ2-5|.|TRBV9
TGTGCCAGCGGGACTAGCGGGGAAGAGACCCAGTACTTC
CASGTSGEETQYF
>.|TRBJ2-1|.|TRBV27
TGTGCCAGCAGTTTACTCGGGGAATACAATGAGCAGTTCTTC
CASSLLGEYNEQFF
>TRBD1|TRBJ1-2|.|TRBV9
TGTGCCAGCAGCGTAGAGGGACAGGGCGTCTATGGCTACACCTTC
CASSVEGQGVYGYTF
>TRBD1|TRBJ1-1|.|TRBV7-9
TGTGCCAGCAGCTTAGCAACAGGGGGCATGAACACTGAAGCTTTCTTT
CASSLATGGMNTEAFF
>TRBD1|TRBJ1-3|.|TRBV12-5
TGTGCTAGTGGTTTGGACAGGGGGAACACCATATATTTT
CASGLDRGNTIYF
>.|TRBJ2-3|.|TRBV27
TGTGCCAGCAGCATTCTAGGAGGTACGCAGTATTTT
CASSILGGTQYF
>TRBD1|TRBJ1-1|many|TRBV18
TGTGCCAGCTCAACCATGGGTGGACAGGAGAACACTGAAGCTTTCTTT
CASSTMGGQENTEAFF
>TRBD2|TRBJ2-5|.|TRBV14
TGTGCCAGCAGCCAAGGTTGGGGGAGGGCCTTGGAGACCCAGTACTTC
CASSQGWGRALETQYF
>.|TRBJ1-2|few|TRBV7-2
TGTGCCAGCCGCGGACAGATCTATGGCTACACCTTC
CASRGQIYGYTF
>.|TRBJ1-2|.|TRBV2
TGTGCCAGCAGCCTGACTCTCCAATCTAACTATGGCTACACCTTC
CASSLTLQSNYGYTF
>.|TRBJ1-4|.|TRBV5-5
TGTGCCAGCAGCCCTAGTGGGGGGGGTTTGAAAAAACTGTTTTTT
CASSPSGGGLKKLFF
>.|TRBJ2-6|.|TRBV11-2
TGTGCCAGCAGCTTAGACACAGGGGCCAACGTCCTGACTTTC
CASSLDTGANVLTF
>TRBD2|TRBJ2-3|.|TRBV24-1
TGTGCCACCAGTGATCCCCGGACTAGCGGGAATACGCAGTATTTT
CATSDPRTSGNTQYF
>.|TRBJ1-3|.|TRBV7-6
TGTGCCAGCAGCTTGCAGCCGGGTTCTGGAAACACCATATATTTT
CASSLQPGSGNTIYF
>.|TRBJ2-3|.|TRBV9
TGTGCCAGCAGCGATCAAGGGGCAGATACGCAGTATTTT
CASSDQGADTQYF
>TRBD2|TRBJ2-7|.|TRBV28
TGTGCCAGCAGTCCCTGGATAGTAGCGGGTTCCTACGAGCAGTACTTC
CASSPWIVAGSYEQYF